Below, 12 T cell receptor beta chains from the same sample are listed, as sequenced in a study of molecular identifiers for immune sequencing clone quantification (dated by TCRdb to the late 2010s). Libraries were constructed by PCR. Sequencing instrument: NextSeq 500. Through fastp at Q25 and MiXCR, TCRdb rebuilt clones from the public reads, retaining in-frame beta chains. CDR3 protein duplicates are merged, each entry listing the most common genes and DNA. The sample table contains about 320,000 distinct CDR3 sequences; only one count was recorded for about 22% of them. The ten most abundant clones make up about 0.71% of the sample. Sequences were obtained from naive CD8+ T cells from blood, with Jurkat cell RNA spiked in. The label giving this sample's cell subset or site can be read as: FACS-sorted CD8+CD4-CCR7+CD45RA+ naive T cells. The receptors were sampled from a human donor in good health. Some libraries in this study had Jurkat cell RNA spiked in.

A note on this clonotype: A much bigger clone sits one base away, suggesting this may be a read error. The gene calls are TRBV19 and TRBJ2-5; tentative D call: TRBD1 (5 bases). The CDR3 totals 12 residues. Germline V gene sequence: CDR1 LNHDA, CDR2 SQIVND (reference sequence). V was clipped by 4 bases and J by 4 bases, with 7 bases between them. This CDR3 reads CASSTDRETQYF. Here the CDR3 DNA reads TGTGCCAGTAGTACAGACAGAGAGACCCAGTACTTC.

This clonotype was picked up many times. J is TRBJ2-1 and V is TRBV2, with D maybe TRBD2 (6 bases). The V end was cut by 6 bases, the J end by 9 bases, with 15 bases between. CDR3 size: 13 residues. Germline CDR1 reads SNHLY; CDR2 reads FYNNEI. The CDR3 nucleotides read TGTGCCAGCAGAGCACGACTAGGACTTGAGCAGTTCTTC. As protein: CASRARLGLEQFF.

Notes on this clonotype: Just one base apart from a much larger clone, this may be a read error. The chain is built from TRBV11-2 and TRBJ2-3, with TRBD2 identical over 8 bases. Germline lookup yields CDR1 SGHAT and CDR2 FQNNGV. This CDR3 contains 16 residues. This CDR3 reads CACSLLVSGDTDTQYF. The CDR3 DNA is TGTGCCTGCAGCTTATTGGTTAGCGGGGACACAGATACGCAGTATTTT.

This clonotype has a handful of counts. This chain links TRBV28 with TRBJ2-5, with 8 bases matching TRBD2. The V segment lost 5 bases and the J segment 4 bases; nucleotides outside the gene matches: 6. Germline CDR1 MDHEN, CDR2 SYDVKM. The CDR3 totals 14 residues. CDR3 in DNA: TGTGCCAGCAGTATACGGGGGGGGGCAGAGACCCAGTACTTC. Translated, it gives CASSIRGGAETQYF.

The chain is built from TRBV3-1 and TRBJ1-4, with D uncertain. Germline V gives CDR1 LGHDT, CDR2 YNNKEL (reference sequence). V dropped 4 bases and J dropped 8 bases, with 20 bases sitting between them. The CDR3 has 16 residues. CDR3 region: CASSPETQTNNEKLFF. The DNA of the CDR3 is TGTGCCAGCAGCCCTGAGACACAAACGAATAACGAAAAACTGTTTTTT.

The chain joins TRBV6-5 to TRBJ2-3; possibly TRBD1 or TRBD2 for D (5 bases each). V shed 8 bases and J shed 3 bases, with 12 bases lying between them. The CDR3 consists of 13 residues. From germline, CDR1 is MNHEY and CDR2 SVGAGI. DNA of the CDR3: TGTGCCAGCGGTAAGGGGACGACAGATACGCAGTATTTT. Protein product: CASGKGTTDTQYF.

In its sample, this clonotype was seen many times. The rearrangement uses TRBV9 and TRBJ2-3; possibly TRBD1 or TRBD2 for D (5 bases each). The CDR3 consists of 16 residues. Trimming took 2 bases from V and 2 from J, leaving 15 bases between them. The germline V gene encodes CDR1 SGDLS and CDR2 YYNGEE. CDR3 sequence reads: CASSVAFAGTTDTQYF. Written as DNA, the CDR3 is TGTGCCAGCAGCGTGGCCTTTGCCGGGACCACAGATACGCAGTATTTT.

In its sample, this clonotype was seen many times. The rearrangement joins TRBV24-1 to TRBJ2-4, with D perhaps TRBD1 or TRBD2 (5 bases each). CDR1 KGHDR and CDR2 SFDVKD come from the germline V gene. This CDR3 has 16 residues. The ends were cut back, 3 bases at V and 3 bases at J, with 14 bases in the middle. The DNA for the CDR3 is TGTGCCACCAGTGATCCCCGGGGCCTTTTCAAAAACATTCAGTACTTC. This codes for CATSDPRGLFKNIQYF.

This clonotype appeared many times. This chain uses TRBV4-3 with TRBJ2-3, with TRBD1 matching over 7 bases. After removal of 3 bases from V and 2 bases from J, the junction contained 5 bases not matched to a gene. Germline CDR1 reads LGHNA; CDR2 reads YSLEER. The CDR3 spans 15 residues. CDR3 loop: CASSQDRSHTDTQYF. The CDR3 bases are TGCGCCAGCAGCCAGGACAGGTCCCACACAGATACGCAGTATTTT.

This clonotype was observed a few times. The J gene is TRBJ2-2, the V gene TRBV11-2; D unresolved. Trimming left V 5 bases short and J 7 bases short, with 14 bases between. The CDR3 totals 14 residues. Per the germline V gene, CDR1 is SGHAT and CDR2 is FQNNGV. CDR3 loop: CASSLYQGIGELFF. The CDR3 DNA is TGTGCCAGCAGCCTTTATCAAGGGATCGGGGAGCTGTTTTTT.

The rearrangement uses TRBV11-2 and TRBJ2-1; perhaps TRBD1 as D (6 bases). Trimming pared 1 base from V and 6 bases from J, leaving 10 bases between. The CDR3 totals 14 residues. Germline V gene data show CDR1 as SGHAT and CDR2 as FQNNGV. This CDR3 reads CASSLGVRGNEQFF. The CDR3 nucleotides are TGTGCCAGCAGCTTAGGAGTCAGGGGCAATGAGCAGTTCTTC.

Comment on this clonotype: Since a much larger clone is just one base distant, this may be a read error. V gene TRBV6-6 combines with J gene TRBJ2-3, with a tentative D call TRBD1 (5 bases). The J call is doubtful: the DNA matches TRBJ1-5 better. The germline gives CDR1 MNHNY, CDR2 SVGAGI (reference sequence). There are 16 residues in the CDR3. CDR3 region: CASSSPSRGAPDTQHF. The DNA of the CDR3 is TGTGCCAGCAGTTCCCCTTCCCGAGGGGCCCCAGATACGCAGCATTTT.